The 4 T cell receptor beta chains in this list originate from one sample, sequenced in a study of T-cell memory formation after mild COVID-19. TCRdb used MiXCR to reprocess the 5' RACE reads, holding one entry per CDR3 protein. The data contain about 84,000 distinct CDR3 sequences, around 13% of them singletons. Sequencing was carried out using PBMCs or a T cell subset sorted from them (not recorded which). These TCRs come from an adult woman who had mild COVID-19 (a few samples of this study predate the infection). Cell type and time point are not known.

The V and J genes are TRBV19 and TRBJ2-7, with 9 positions matching TRBD2. With 2 bases clipped from V and 2 bases from J, the junction kept 4 bases outside the gene matches. CDR3 length equals 15 residues. Germline V CDR1 and CDR2: LNHDA, SQIVND (reference sequence). The CDR3: CASSIWGGRAYEQYF. DNA for the CDR3: TGTGCCAGTAGTATATGGGGCGGGAGGGCCTACGAGCAGTACTTC.

This clonotype was recorded at least ten times. This sequence joins TRBV13 and TRBJ2-3, with D perhaps matching TRBD2 (5 bases). Trimming pared 4 bases from V and 5 bases from J, leaving 13 bases between. Germline CDR1 is PRHDT and CDR2 is FYEKMQ (reference sequence). CDR3 length: 14 residues. This chain's CDR3 is CASSSSGPEDTQYF. For the CDR3, the DNA is TGTGCCAGCAGCTCGAGCGGACCGGAAGATACGCAGTATTTT.

The rearrangement links TRBV15 to TRBJ2-1; a weak D match, TRBD1 (5 bases). Deletions cut 0 bases from V and 7 bases from J, with 13 bases between. Germline V gives CDR1 LNHNV, CDR2 YYDKDF (reference sequence). The CDR3 has 15 residues. Written as DNA, the CDR3 is TGTGCCACCAGCAGAGACCTAACAGGTCAAAATGAGCAGTTCTTC. It encodes CATSRDLTGQNEQFF.

The V gene is TRBV7-8, the J gene TRBJ1-1; maybe TRBD1 (5 bases). V lost 0 bases and J 1 base, leaving 15 bases between the germline ends. The CDR3 sequence is 17 residues long. Germline V gives CDR1 SGHVS, CDR2 FQNEAQ. For the CDR3, the DNA is TGTGCCAGCAGCTTAGCGGGGGGGTCAGTTAAGAACACTGAAGCTTTCTTT. Translating it yields CASSLAGGSVKNTEAFF.